This T cell receptor beta chain was captured in a study of PD-1 blockade in classical Hodgkin lymphoma. Looking at the study overall: Every 2 weeks, patients had 3 mg/kg nivolumab intravenously.

Notes on this clone: Its specificity is not known.

The assay was immunoSEQ multiplex PCR, and TCRdb's table has in-frame clones only and misses some. Of approximately 99,000 clones in the sample, about 88% were seen once. Findings and limits, study-wide: The causes of the repertoire differences, possibly disease activity or prior therapy, remain undefined.

The CDR3 extends over 11 amino acids. Between the trimmed V and J ends, which lost 3 bases and 4 bases, there was a span of 6 bases. Germline lookup yields CDR1 DFQATT and CDR2 SNEGSKA (reference sequence). In every patient, relapse followed autologous stem cell transplantation, while exposure to brentuximab vedotin differed. The TCR sequence derives from a human donor with classical Hodgkin lymphoma. This chain uses TRBV20-1 with TRBJ1-2; D gene uncertain. Source: peripheral blood mononuclear cells (PBMCs), taken before the second cycle of nivolumab. This chain's CDR3 is CSASGVYGYTF. The CDR3 coding sequence is TGCAGTGCTAGCGGGGTCTATGGCTACACCTTC.